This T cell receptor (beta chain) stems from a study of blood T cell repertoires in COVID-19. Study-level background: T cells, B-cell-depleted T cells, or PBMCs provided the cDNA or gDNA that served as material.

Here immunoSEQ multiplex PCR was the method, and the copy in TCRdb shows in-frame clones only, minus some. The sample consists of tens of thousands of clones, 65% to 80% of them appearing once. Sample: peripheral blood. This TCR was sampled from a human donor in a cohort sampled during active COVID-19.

The CDR3 here is CASSQDSPGSSGNTIYF. The CDR3 nucleotides read TGTGCCAGCAGCCAAGATTCTCCAGGGTCCTCTGGAAACACCATATATTTT. This chain joins TRBV3-1 (or the pseudogene TRBV3-2) and TRBJ1-3, with a tentative D call TRBD1 (5 bases). Germline V lookup: CDR1 LGHDT, CDR2 YNNKEL (reference sequence). CDR3 length: 17 amino acids. The ends were cut back, 0 bases at V and 0 bases at J, with 12 bases in the middle.